Below, one T cell receptor (beta chain) is given with its context. No antigen is known for it. The study sequenced TCR beta in blood CD8+ and CD4+ T cells. Patients with Susac syndrome met diagnostic criteria defined recently for definite or probable disease. This CDR3 is 12 amino acids long. Germline values: CDR1 LGHDT, CDR2 YNNKEL (reference sequence). The V and J ends lost 3 bases and 7 bases respectively, with 9 bases between them. Random hexamers served to reverse transcribe about 0.45 to 1 ug RNA. Coverage of TCR beta CDR3 amplification by immunoSEQ multiplex PCR extended to 54 Vbeta and 13 Jbeta. TCRdb reprocessed the immunoSEQ multiplex PCR reads via MiXCR and lists one record per CDR3 protein. The repertoire has about 150,000 distinct CDR3 sequences, roughly 95% of them found once; the top ten carry about 0.16%. This entry is derived from a study of CD8 T cells in Susac syndrome. General study results and limits: The CD4+ T cell repertoires in Susac syndrome were not clonally expanded.

The chain combines TRBV3-1 with TRBJ1-2, with D maybe TRBD1 (6 bases). The TCR originated in a human donor with Susac syndrome. Sequencing was performed on CD4+ T cells from PBMCs. CDR3 residues: CASSQDSFGYTF. The CDR3 DNA reads as TGTGCCAGCAGCCAGGACAGCTTTGGCTACACCTTC. The complete variable domain, with remaining parts taken from reference TRBV3-1 and TRBJ1-2, reads DTAVSQTPKYLVTQMGNDKSIKCEQNLGHDTMYWYKQDSKKFLKIMFSYNNKELIINETVPNRFSPKSPDKAHLNLHINSLELGDSAVYFCASSQDSFGYTFGSGTRLTVV.